The table lists the clone carrying this T cell receptor beta chain with many counts. Amplification targeted TCR beta CDR3 regions from RNA transcripts. When the TCR CDR3 underwent first-round RT-PCR, the HTBI primer set was used. TCRdb re-derived calls from the multiplex PCR reads in MiXCR, one entry per CDR3 protein. This table holds hundreds of thousands of distinct CDR3 sequences, roughly 25% found once. The CDR3 runs to 15 residues. V lost 4 bases and J lost 1; bases outside the gene matches: 3. The data were obtained in a study of T cells in Graves' hyperthyroidism and ophthalmopathy. The origin of this receptor is a man aged 50 to 59 with Graves' hyperthyroidism. Material for sequencing was blood. The chain recombines TRBV12-3 or TRBV12-4 with TRBJ2-3; TRBD2 aligns across 9 bases. The CDR3 reads CASSSGLAGTDTQYF. In DNA, the CDR3 is TGTGCCAGCAGTTCGGGACTAGCAGGCACAGATACGCAGTATTTT.